This T cell receptor beta chain was profiled in a study of radiotherapy plus CTLA-4 blockade in lung cancer. Study background: In 18% of patients, objective responses were seen; roughly 28% had disease control.

The CDR3 extends over 12 amino acids. CDR1 is MNHEY and CDR2 is SVGAGI in the germline V gene. V gave up 6 bases and J gave up 5 bases, with 7 bases separating them. The method was immunoSEQ multiplex PCR; TCRdb's version includes in-frame clones alone and lacks a portion of them. The data show about 46,000 clones, with 70% to 80% seen just once and 7.5% to 9.5% held by the top ten. The gene calls are TRBV6-5 and TRBJ2-2; no clear D. The receptor comes from a human donor with non-small cell lung cancer who had a complete response to radiotherapy plus ipilimumab. The input for sequencing was peripheral blood, taken from a patient treated with radiotherapy plus ipilimumab. CDR3 loop: CASRPETGELFF. The CDR3 DNA sequence: TGTGCCAGCAGACCCGAGACCGGGGAGCTGTTTTTT.